The clone carrying this T cell receptor (beta chain) was counted only a few times. Antigen: not known. This sample is drawn from a study of T cells in Graves' hyperthyroidism and ophthalmopathy. Study information: Peripheral blood was secured at the point of initial diagnosis, before any treatment.

Germline V gene lookup returns CDR1 MGHRA and CDR2 YSYEKL. V dropped 0 bases and J dropped 7 bases, with 12 bases sitting between them. CDR3 length: 14 amino acids. TCR beta CDR3 region amplification was performed from RNA transcripts. Researchers ran a first-round RT-PCR on the TCR CDR3 using the HTBI primer set. Via MiXCR, TCRdb re-called the multiplex PCR reads, giving one row per CDR3 protein. This table has hundreds of thousands of distinct CDR3 sequences, more than 20% appearing once. Any patient presenting with uncontrolled infection, other autoimmune disease, pregnancy or lactation was left out. Study conclusions and caveats: Ophthalmopathy was model-predicted a median about six months pre-onset.

The clonotype was recovered from a man between 50 and 59 years old with Graves' hyperthyroidism. Sequencing was carried out using blood. This rearrangement joins TRBV4-1 to TRBJ1-1; TRBD1 is a possible D gene (5 bases). CDR3 DNA: TGCGCCAGCAGCCAAGATCTAACAGGCCGTGAAGCTTTCTTT. Its translation is CASSQDLTGREAFF.